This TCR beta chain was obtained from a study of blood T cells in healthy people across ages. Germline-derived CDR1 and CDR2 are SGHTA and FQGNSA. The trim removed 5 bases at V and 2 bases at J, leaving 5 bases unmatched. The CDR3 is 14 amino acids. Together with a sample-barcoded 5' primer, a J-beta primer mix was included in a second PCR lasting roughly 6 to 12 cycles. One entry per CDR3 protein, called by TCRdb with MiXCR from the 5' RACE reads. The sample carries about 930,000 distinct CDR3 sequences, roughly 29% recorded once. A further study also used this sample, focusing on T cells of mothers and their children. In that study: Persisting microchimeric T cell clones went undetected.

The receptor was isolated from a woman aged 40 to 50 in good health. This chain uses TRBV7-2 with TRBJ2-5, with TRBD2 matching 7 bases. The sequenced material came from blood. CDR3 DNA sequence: TGTGCCAGCAGCCTGCAGCGGGGACAAGAGACCCAGTACTTC. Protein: CASSLQRGQETQYF.